Only one count was recorded for the clone carrying this TCR beta chain. Its antigen is unidentified. Libraries were prepared by immunoSEQ multiplex PCR; TCRdb keeps only in-frame clonotypes and omits some of them. The sample holds some 190,000 clones, roughly 94% seen once. The data belong to a study of T cell responses to AZD1222 COVID-19 vaccine. Study findings and constraints: There were vaccine-associated CD4 TCRs across spike, dominant at 160-218 and 743-854. Rises in breadth and depth of Spike-specific TCRs came after two AZD1222 doses. Targets within unmutated variant regions were reportedly found for nearly half of spike-specific TCRs. Donors were mostly white British, more females; clonal diversity possibly underestimated.

Specimen: peripheral blood, collected 28 days after the second dose of the MenACWY control vaccine. This TCR came from an adult who received the MenACWY meningococcal vaccine as a control.

The CDR3 reads CASSLGQYGYTF. CDR3 DNA: TGTGCCAGCAGTTTAGGACAGTATGGCTACACCTTC. This chain links TRBV28 with TRBJ1-2; maybe TRBD1 (6 bases). V dropped 2 bases and J dropped 5 bases, with 6 bases sitting between them. This CDR3 has 12 residues. Germline V CDR1 and CDR2: MDHEN, SYDVKM.